This T cell receptor (beta chain) stems from a study of T cells in women clearing cervical HPV infection. Study-level points and caveats: TRBV6-7 relative abundance averaged around 0.11% in cases and 0.15% to 0.2% in controls. Unknown T-cell numbers per sample may underlie the richness differences.

On this clone: Its target is not known. Read sequence stops 3 residues before the CDR3 end, and the germline J gene provides the missing end.

The CDR3 is 15 residues long. V lost 3 bases, J lost 0 bases, and 11 bases lay in between. The V gene's germline CDR1 is LNHDA and CDR2 SQIVND (reference sequence). Data came from immunoSEQ multiplex PCR; TCRdb stores just in-frame clones and leaves some out. The sample has fewer than 35,000 clones; the top ten hold approximately 7.8%. The sequencing sample was made of blood buffy coat. The source of this sequence is a woman between 18 and 75 years old with a cervical HPV16 infection that either progressed to CIN3+ or cleared (not recorded which). The chain couples TRBV19 to TRBJ1-1; the D is unclear. CDR3 bases read: TGTGCCAGTAGTATTAGATGGGCCTTGAACACTGAA. It specifies CASSIRWALNTE. The CDR3 as a whole reads CASSIRWALNTEAFF.